These T cell receptor beta chains were read from a single sample in a study of cytomegalovirus exposure and HLA in healthy donors. Assay used: immunoSEQ multiplex PCR; TCRdb lists only in-frame clones, some missing. The sample lists about 150,000 clones; around 78% were seen once. Sequences were obtained from PBMCs. All receptors derive from a man in his forties in good health and CMV-seronegative. CDR3s include the opening cysteine and the closing phenylalanine or tryptophan. Each record gives: CDR3 protein, V gene.

CDR3: CASSLRPGGSGVNEQFF; V: TRBV5-1
CDR3: CASSKVFWGGMGSNQPQHF; V: TRBV21-1
CDR3: CASSLMGGGGNIQYF; V: TRBV7-3
CDR3: CASSLSAGQGLSGANVLTF; V: TRBV7-2
CDR3: CASSTDRNYGYTF; V: TRBV5-4
CDR3: CASSFRDTDNEQFF; V: TRBV28
CDR3: CASSVGDRVYGYTF; V: TRBV9
CDR3: CAAAAPNTEAFF; V: TRBV19
CDR3: CASSIDRPSGANVLTF; V: TRBV21-1
CDR3: CASSQSGGDNQPQHF; V: TRBV7-9
CDR3: CASSDPKVGTGQAGQPQHF; V: TRBV6-4
CDR3: CASSVGSAAAYEQYF; V: TRBV9
CDR3: CASSLQGADYYGYTF; V: TRBV6-1
CDR3: CSVTAWTGDNSGANGLTF; V: TRBV29-1
CDR3: CSVEEGRGNSYNEQFF; V: TRBV29-1
CDR3: CASSVTGANTEAFF; V: TRBV9
CDR3: CASSADRGYGYTF; V: TRBV7-3
CDR3: CASSDGRGGGGYTF; V: TRBV10-1
CDR3: CASSRQGVATNEKLFF; V: TRBV2
CDR3: CASSPFGVGQPQHF; V: TRBV6-5
CDR3: CASSPGQESFYGYTF; V: TRBV5-6
CDR3: CASSPPFQALAADTQYF; V: TRBV7-9
CDR3: CAINEGNPGLAGVFTDTQYF; V: TRBV10-3
CDR3: CASSSTSGSPDHEQYF; V: TRBV7-9
CDR3: CSVVGGAEGETQYF; V: TRBV29-1
CDR3: CASSPQTRNTEAFF; V: TRBV7-8
CDR3: CASSTGTSGIAEQFF; V: TRBV6-1
CDR3: CASSYSPPGDEQFF; V: TRBV6-5
CDR3: CASSLSLGLAVSNEQFF; V: TRBV13
CDR3: CASSLVPMRNQPQHF; V: TRBV27